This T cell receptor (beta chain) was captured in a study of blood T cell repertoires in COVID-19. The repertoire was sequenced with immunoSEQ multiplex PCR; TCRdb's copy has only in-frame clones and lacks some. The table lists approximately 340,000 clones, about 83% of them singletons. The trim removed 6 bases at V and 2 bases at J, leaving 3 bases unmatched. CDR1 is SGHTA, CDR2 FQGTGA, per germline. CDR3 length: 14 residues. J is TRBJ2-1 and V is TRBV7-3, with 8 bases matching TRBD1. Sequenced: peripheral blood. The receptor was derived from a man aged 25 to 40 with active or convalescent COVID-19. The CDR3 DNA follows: TGTGCCAGCAGTGGACAGGGCCCCTACAATGAGCAGTTCTTC. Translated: CASSGQGPYNEQFF. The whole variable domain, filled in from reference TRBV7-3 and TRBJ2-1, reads GAGVSQTPSNKVTEKGKYVELRCDPISGHTALYWYRQSLGQGPEFLIYFQGTGAADDSGLPNDRFFAVRPEGSVSTLKIQRTERGDSAVYLCASSGQGPYNEQFFGPGTRLTVL.